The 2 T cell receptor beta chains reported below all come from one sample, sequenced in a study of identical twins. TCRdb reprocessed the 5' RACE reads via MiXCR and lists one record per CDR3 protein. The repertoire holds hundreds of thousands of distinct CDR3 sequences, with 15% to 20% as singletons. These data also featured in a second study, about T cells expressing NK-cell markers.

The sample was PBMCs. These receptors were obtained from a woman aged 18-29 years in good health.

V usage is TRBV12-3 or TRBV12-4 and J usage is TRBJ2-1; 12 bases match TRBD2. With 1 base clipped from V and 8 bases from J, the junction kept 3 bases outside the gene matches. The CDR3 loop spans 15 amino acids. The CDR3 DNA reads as TGTGCCAGCAGTTTAGTACTAGCGGGAGGCTATGAGCAGTTCTTC. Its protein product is CASSLVLAGGYEQFF.

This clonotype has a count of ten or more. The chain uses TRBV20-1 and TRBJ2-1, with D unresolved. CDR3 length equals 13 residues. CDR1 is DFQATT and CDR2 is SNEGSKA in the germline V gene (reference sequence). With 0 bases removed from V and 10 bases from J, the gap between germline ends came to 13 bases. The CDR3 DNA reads TGCAGTGCTAGAGACCCCTTAGATCGAGAGCAGTTCTTC. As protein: CSARDPLDREQFF.